The 2 T cell receptor beta chains given below trace back to one sample, sequenced in a study of tumor and adjacent non-tumor tissue in lung cancer. No cell sorting was done before RNA was extracted from the tissue. The library came from three nested PCR rounds adapted from ARM-PCR protocols. Using its own MiXCR run on the multiplex PCR reads, TCRdb lists one record per CDR3 protein. Here the sample spans tens of thousands of distinct CDR3 sequences, 65% to 75% being singletons. Sequenced material: lung tumor tissue. The receptors originated from a woman aged 70-85 years with non-small cell lung cancer.

The V gene is TRBV29-1, the J gene TRBJ1-3; a possible D gene is TRBD1 (5 bases). The CDR3 consists of 17 residues. Trimming pared 6 bases from V and 0 bases from J, leaving 21 bases between. Germline loops: CDR1 SQVTM, CDR2 ANQGSEA. Here the CDR3 reads CSVWGSSQSSSGNTIYF. The CDR3, as DNA: TGCAGCGTGTGGGGGAGCTCCCAGTCCAGCTCTGGAAACACCATATATTTT.

In the case of this clonotype: In this CDR3 the conserved last residue, phenylalanine or tryptophan, is missing, so a read error is likely. The chain is built from TRBV10-2 and TRBJ2-7; 9 positions agree with TRBD1. The CDR3 sequence is 14 residues long. In germline, CDR1 is WSHSY, CDR2 SAAADI. Germline trimming cut 9 bases from V and 2 bases from J; bases unmatched to any gene: 8. The CDR3 loop is CASLSGTGTYEQYL. The CDR3 coding sequence is TGCGCCAGTCTTTCCGGGACAGGGACCTACGAGCAGTACCTC.